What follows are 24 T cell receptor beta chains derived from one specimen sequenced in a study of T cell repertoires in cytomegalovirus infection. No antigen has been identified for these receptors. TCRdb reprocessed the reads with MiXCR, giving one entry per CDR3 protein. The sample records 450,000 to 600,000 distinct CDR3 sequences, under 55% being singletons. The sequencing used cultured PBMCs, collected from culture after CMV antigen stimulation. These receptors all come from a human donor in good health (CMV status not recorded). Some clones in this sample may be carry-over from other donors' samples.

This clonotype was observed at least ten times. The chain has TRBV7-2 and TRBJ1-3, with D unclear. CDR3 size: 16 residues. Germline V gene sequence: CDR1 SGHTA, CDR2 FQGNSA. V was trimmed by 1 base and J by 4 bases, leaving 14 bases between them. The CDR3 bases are TGTGCCAGCAGCTTAGTGGGAGCGGCCAACGGAAACACCATATATTTT. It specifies CASSLVGAANGNTIYF.

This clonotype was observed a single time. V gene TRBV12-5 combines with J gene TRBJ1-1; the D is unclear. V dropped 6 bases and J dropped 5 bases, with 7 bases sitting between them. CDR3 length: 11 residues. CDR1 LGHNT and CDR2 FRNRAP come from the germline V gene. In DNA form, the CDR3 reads TGTGCTAGTGGGAGTGGAACTGAAGCTTTCTTT. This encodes CASGSGTEAFF.

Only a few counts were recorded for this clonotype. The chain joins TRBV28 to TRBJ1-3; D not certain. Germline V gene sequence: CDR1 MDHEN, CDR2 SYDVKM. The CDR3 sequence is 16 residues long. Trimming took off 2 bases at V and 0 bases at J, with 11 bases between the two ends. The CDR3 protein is CASSLIGRYSGNTIYF. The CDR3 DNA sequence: TGTGCCAGCAGTTTAATCGGGCGTTACTCTGGAAACACCATATATTTT. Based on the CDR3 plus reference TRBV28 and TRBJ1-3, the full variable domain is DVKVTQSSRYLVKRTGEKVFLECVQDMDHENMFWYRQDPGLGLRLIYFSYDVKMKEKGDIPEGYSVSREKKERFSLILESASTNQTSMYLCASSLIGRYSGNTIYFGEGSWLTVV.

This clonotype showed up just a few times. This CDR3 reads CSARDETYEQYF. CDR3 bases: TGCAGTGCCCGGGATGAAACCTACGAGCAGTACTTC. V gene TRBV20-1 combines with J gene TRBJ2-7; D may be TRBD2 (5 bases). V dropped 6 bases and J dropped 2 bases, with 11 bases sitting between them. CDR3 length equals 12 residues. Germline CDR1 and CDR2: DFQATT and SNEGSKA (reference sequence).

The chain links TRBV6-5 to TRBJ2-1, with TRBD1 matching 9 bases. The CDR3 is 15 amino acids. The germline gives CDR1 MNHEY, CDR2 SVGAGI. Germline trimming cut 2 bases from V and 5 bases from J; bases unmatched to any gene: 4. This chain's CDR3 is CASSYTGTGHNEQFF. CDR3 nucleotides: TGTGCCAGCAGTTACACCGGGACAGGGCACAATGAGCAGTTCTTC.

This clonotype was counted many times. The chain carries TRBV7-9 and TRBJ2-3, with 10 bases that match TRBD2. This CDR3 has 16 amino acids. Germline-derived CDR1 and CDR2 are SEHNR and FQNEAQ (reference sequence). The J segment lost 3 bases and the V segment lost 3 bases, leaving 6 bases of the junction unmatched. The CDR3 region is CASSFLSTSGTDTQYF. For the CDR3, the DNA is TGTGCCAGCAGCTTCCTCTCGACTAGCGGGACAGATACGCAGTATTTT.

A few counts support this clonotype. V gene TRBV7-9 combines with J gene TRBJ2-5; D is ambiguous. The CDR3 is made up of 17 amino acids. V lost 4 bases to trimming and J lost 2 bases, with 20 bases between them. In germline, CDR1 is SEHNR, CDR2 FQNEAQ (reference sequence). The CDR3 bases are TGTGCCAGCAGCTCCTTTAAGGGCCTATTGACTCAAGAGACCCAGTACTTC. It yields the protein CASSSFKGLLTQETQYF.

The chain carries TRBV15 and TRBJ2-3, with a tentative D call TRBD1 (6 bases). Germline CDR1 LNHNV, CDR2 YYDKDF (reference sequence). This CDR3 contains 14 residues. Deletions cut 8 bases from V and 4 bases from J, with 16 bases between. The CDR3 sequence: CATEWTESPDTQYF. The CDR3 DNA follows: TGTGCCACCGAATGGACAGAGAGCCCAGATACGCAGTATTTT. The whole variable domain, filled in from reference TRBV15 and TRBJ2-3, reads DAMVIQNPRYQVTQFGKPVTLSCSQTLNHNVMYWYQQKSSQAPKLLFHYYDKDFNNEADTPDNFQSRRPNTSFCFLDIRSPGLGDTAMYLCATEWTESPDTQYFGPGTRLTVL.

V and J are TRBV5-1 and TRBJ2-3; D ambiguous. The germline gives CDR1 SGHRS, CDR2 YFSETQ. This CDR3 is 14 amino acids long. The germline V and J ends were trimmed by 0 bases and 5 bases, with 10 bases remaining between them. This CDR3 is CASSLARALDTQYF. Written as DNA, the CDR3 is TGCGCCAGCAGCTTGGCACGGGCTTTAGATACGCAGTATTTT.

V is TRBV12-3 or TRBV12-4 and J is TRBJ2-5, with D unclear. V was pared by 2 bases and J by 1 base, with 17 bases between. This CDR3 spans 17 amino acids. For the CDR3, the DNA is TGTGCCAGCAGTTTAACCGGAACCCTACTCGGCCAAGAGACCCAGTACTTC. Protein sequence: CASSLTGTLLGQETQYF.

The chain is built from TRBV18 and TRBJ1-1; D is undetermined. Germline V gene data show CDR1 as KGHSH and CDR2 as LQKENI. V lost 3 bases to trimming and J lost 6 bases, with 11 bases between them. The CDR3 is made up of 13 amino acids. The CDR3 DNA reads TGTGCCAGCTCACCCTGGGTCCATTCTGAAGCTTTCTTT. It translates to CASSPWVHSEAFF.

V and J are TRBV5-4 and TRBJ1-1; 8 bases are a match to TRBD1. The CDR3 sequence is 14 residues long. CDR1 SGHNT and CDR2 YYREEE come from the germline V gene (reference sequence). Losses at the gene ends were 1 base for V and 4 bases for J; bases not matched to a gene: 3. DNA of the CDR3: TGTGCCAGCAGCTTGCAAGGGACAGGCACTGAAGCTTTCTTT. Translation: CASSLQGTGTEAFF.

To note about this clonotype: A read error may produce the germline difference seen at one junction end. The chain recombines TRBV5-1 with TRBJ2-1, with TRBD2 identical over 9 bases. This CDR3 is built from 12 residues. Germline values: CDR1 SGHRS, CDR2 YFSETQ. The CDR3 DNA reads TGCGCCAGCAGCTTGGACGGGACTAGCCGTCTCTTC. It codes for CASSLDGTSRLF.

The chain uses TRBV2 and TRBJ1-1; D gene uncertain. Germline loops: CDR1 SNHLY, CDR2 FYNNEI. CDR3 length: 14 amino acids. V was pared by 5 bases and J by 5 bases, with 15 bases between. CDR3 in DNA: TGTGCCAGCAGTACAGCGCCTCGGCGGACTGAAGCTTTCTTT. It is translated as CASSTAPRRTEAFF.

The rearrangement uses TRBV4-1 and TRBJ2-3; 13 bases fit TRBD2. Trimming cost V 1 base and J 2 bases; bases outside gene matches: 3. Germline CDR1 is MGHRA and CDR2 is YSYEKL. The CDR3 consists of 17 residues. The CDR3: CASSQALAGGPTDTQYF. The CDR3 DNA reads TGCGCCAGCAGCCAAGCACTAGCGGGAGGGCCCACAGATACGCAGTATTTT.

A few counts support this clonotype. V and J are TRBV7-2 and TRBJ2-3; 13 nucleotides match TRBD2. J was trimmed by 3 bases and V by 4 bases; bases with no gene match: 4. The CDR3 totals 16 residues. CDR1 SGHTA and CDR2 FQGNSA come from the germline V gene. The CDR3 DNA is TGTGCCAGCAGCTCGCGGACTAGCGGGAGAACAGATACGCAGTATTTT. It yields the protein CASSSRTSGRTDTQYF.

CDR3 DNA sequence: TGTGCCAGCAGGCTAGGCCCGAACACCGGGGAGCTGTTTTTT. Its protein product is CASRLGPNTGELFF. This chain uses TRBV7-8 with TRBJ2-2; D unresolved. The CDR3 runs 14 residues. The V end was cut by 6 bases, the J end by 0 bases, with 8 bases between. Germline CDR1 SGHVS, CDR2 FQNEAQ.

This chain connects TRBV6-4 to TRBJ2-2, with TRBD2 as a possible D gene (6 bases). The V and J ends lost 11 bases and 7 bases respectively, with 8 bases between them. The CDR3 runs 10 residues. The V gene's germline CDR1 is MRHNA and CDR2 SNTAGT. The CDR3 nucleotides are TGTGCCGAGGGAGGCGGGGAGCTGTTTTTT. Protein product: CAEGGGELFF.

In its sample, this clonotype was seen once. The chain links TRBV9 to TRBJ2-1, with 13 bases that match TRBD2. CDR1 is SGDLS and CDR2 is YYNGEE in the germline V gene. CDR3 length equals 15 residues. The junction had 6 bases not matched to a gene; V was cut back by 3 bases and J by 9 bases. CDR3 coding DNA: TGTGCCAGCAGCGAAGGACTAGCGGGAGTTGGTGAGCAGTTCTTC. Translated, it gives CASSEGLAGVGEQFF.

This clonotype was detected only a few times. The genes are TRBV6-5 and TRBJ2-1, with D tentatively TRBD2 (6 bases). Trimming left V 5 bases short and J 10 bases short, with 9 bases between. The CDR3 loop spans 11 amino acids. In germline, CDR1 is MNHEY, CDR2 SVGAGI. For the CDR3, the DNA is TGTGCCAGCAGTCGGGCGGGGGAGCAGTTCTTC. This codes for CASSRAGEQFF.

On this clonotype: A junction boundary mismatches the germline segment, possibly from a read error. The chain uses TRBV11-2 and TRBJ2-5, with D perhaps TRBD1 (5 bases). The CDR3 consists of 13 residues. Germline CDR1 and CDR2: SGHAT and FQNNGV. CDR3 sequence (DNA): TGTGCCAGCAGAAAGACAGAGGAAGAGAACCAGTACTTC. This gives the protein CASRKTEEENQYF.

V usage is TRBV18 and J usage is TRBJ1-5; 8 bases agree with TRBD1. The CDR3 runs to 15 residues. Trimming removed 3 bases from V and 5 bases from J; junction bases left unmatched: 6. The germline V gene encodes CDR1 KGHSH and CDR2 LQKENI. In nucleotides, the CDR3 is TGTGCCAGCTCACCGAGACAGGGGACCTATCAGCCCCAGCATTTT. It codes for CASSPRQGTYQPQHF.

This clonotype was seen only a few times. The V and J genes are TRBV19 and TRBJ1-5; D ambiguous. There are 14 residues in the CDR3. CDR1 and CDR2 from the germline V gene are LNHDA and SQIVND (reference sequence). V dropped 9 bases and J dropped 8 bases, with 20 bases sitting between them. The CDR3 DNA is TGTGCCAGGATGGCCCGGTGCCACCGAAAGCCCCAGCATTTT. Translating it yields CARMARCHRKPQHF.

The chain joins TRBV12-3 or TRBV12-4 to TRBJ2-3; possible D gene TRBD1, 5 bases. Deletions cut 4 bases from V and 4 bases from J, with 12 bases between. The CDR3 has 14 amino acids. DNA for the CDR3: TGTGCCAGCAGTTACCGGGCCAGGGCAGATACGCAGTATTTT. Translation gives CASSYRARADTQYF.